This is a list of T cell receptor beta chains from one sample in a study of PD-1 blockade in classical Hodgkin lymphoma. Clones were read by immunoSEQ multiplex PCR, and TCRdb kept only the in-frame ones, dropping some. The sample has some 7,000 clones, 45% to 70% seen once; the top ten hold roughly a tenth. Source: CD8+ T cells from blood, taken before the fourth cycle of nivolumab. The receptors stem from a human donor with classical Hodgkin lymphoma. Each CDR3 is given with its conserved first and last residue. The order of the fields is J gene, V gene, CDR3 protein.

>TRBJ2-1|TRBV5-1
CASRQGLYNEQFF
>TRBJ1-1|TRBV6-5
CASSYQTGWIEAFF
>TRBJ1-1|TRBV9
CASSVSPSGAFF
>TRBJ2-6|TRBV7-9
CASSLAISGANVLTF
>TRBJ1-4|TRBV9
CASSVEGGGEKLFF
>TRBJ2-1|TRBV14
CASSQDSGPRDEQFF
>TRBJ1-5|TRBV19
CASRTGAGYVDQPQHF
>TRBJ1-5|TRBV4-1
CASSLTGSSSNQPQHF
>TRBJ2-7|TRBV9
CASSEGLAGAYEQYF
>TRBJ1-2|TRBV7-9
CASSPTGSYGYTF
>TRBJ1-1|TRBV27
CASSRGWGDTEAFF
>TRBJ2-7|TRBV15
CATSRDVGPRDGAYEQYF
>TRBJ1-2|TRBV7-9
CASSSAEANYGYTF
>TRBJ2-7|TRBV19
CASSMGERYEQYF
>TRBJ1-2|TRBV30
CAWSALNRGYTF
>TRBJ2-3|TRBV29-1
CSVGPSSTDTQYF
>TRBJ2-1|TRBV10-3
CAISDRDTSYNEQFF
>TRBJ2-7|TRBV7-2
CASSLGPSAHEQYF
>TRBJ2-7|TRBV5-6
CASSSGQGTYYEQYF
>TRBJ2-7|TRBV7-8
CASSLNTGSGYEQYF
>TRBJ2-3|TRBV28
CASSLDQGPSTDTQYF
>TRBJ2-2|TRBV7-8
CASSSMGESVLSGELFF
>TRBJ2-3|TRBV6-4
CASSTVIGDTQYF
>TRBJ2-3|TRBV11-2
CATGYPTDTQYF
>TRBJ1-1|TRBV28
CASTLRTEAFF
>TRBJ1-4|TRBV27
CASSSGTGGSYEKLFF
>TRBJ1-1|TRBV7-9
CASSLNRGANTEAFF
>TRBJ1-5|TRBV15
CATSRDGVNQPQHF
>TRBJ2-3|TRBV9
CASSLPTPLPDTQYF
>TRBJ2-1|TRBV10-3
CAISPPGVAAEQFF
>TRBJ2-1|TRBV7-6
CASSRGTGRTNNEQFF
>TRBJ2-5|TRBV27
CASSLRTSGNGETQYF
>TRBJ2-7|TRBV5-1
CASSLGGSSYEQYF
>TRBJ1-4|TRBV15
CATSRAGTGGEKLFF
>TRBJ1-5|TRBV27
CASSLSFGGANQPQHF
>TRBJ1-3|TRBV7-9
CASSLEGGTGNTIYF
>TRBJ2-7|TRBV11-1
CASSLYPVDEQYF
>TRBJ1-1|TRBV7-9
CASSLGNRGWGGTEAFF
>TRBJ2-1|TRBV11-2
CASSFTAALALSYNEQFF
>TRBJ1-1|TRBV2
CASSVWSSAFF
>TRBJ2-7|TRBV19
CASSIGSGLYEQYF
>TRBJ2-7|TRBV14
CASSQVGSFNEQYF